Detailed here is one TCR beta chain. This entry belongs to a study of blood T cell repertoires in COVID-19. On the study more broadly: Specimens from acute and convalescent COVID-19 originated in the United States, Italy and Spain. PBMCs, B-cell-depleted T cells, or T cells were the source of the cDNA or gDNA that made up the material.

The CDR3 is 15 residues long. Germline V gene lookup returns CDR1 SGHRS and CDR2 YFSETQ. The J segment lost 5 bases and the V segment lost 4 bases, leaving 6 bases of the junction unmatched. Using immunoSEQ multiplex PCR, the repertoire was profiled, and TCRdb retains in-frame clones only, with some absent. Among roughly 160,000 clones listed, roughly 84% were seen once. This TCR was sampled from a man aged 40-55 years with acute or convalescent COVID-19. What was sequenced was peripheral blood. The chain employs TRBV5-1 and TRBJ1-6; 7 bases are a match to TRBD1. CDR3 sequence (DNA): TGCGCCAGCAGCCCGACAGGGAGGAATAATTCACCCCTCCACTTT. This sequence encodes CASSPTGRNNSPLHF.